This entry lists 23 T cell receptor beta chains sequenced from one sample in a study of OX40 agonist ivuxolimab in advanced cancers. Produced via immunoSEQ multiplex PCR; TCRdb's table is partial and in-frame only. The table shows tens of thousands of clones, with 78% occurring only once. Sequenced material: CD4+ or CD8+ T cells sorted from blood, taken in a trial of the OX40 agonist ivuxolimab. The source of these receptors is an adult with an advanced solid tumor such as melanoma, head and neck, liver or kidney cancer.

The rearrangement joins TRBV28 to TRBJ2-7; D not certain. CDR3 length equals 12 residues. V shed 6 bases and J shed 3 bases, with 9 bases lying between them. Germline-derived CDR1 and CDR2 are MDHEN and SYDVKM. This chain's CDR3 is CASSPEIYEQYF. The DNA of the CDR3 is TGTGCCAGCAGCCCCGAGATCTACGAGCAGTACTTC.

Of note for this clone: Compared with germline, one end of the junction differs, possibly owing to a read error. The chain is built from TRBV9 and TRBJ2-1, with a tentative D call TRBD1 (6 bases). The length of the CDR3 is 13 residues. Germline CDR1 reads SGDLS; CDR2 reads YYNGEE. The CDR3, as DNA: TGTGCCAGCAGCGGCGGCACGGGACACCAACGGATCTTC. Translated, it gives CASSGGTGHQRIF.

In this sample, this clone turned up once. The chain recombines TRBV4-1 with TRBJ1-1; no firm D call. The length of the CDR3 is 11 residues. Trimming removed 3 bases at V and 10 bases at J, with 9 bases between. Germline lookup yields CDR1 MGHRA and CDR2 YSYEKL. The CDR3 DNA is TGCGCCAGCAGCCACAGGAGCGGAGCTTTCTTT. The encoded protein is CASSHRSGAFF.

The chain carries TRBV30 and TRBJ1-2; 7 bases align to TRBD1. J lost 1 base, V lost 3 bases, and 5 bases had no gene match. CDR1 GTSNPN and CDR2 SVGIG come from the germline V gene (reference sequence). This CDR3 has 14 amino acids. The CDR3 here is CAWSARGINYGYTF. As DNA, the CDR3 is TGTGCCTGGAGCGCCAGGGGGATTAACTATGGCTACACCTTC.

The chain links TRBV18 to TRBJ2-5, with 12 bases matching TRBD1. V gave up 4 bases and J gave up 4 bases; unmatched junction bases: 4. CDR1 KGHSH and CDR2 LQKENI come from the germline V gene. The CDR3 is 15 amino acids. The CDR3 loop is CASSRDRGLGETQYF. In DNA form, the CDR3 reads TGTGCCAGCTCACGGGACAGGGGGCTTGGAGAGACCCAGTACTTC.

This rearrangement joins TRBV19 to TRBJ1-2; D unclear. This CDR3 has 11 amino acids. Between the trimmed V and J ends, which lost 11 bases and 6 bases, there was a span of 13 bases. The germline gives CDR1 LNHDA, CDR2 SQIVND (reference sequence). The DNA of the CDR3 is TGTGCCGGCCCGATGATCCATGGCTACACCTTC. Translation: CAGPMIHGYTF.

V is TRBV28 and J is TRBJ2-5; 12 nucleotides agree with TRBD1. This CDR3 is 15 amino acids long. The germline V gene encodes CDR1 MDHEN and CDR2 SYDVKM. V lost 6 bases to trimming and J lost 4 bases; unmatched junction nucleotides: 6. In DNA form, the CDR3 reads TGTGCCAGCAGGTCCGGGACAGGGGGCGTAGAGACCCAGTACTTC. Amino acid sequence: CASRSGTGGVETQYF.

This sequence joins TRBV4-1 and TRBJ1-1, with unresolved D. V lost 1 base and J 11 bases, leaving 11 bases between the germline ends. Germline loops: CDR1 MGHRA, CDR2 YSYEKL. The CDR3 consists of 12 residues. CDR3 region: CASSQGKWKAFF. Here the CDR3 DNA reads TGCGCCAGCAGCCAAGGAAAGTGGAAGGCTTTCTTT.

The J gene is TRBJ2-1, the V gene TRBV7-9, with 16 positions matching TRBD2. CDR3 length: 17 residues. CDR1 and CDR2 (germline): SEHNR, FQNEAQ (reference sequence). V gave up 6 bases and J gave up 10 bases; unmatched junction bases: 12. The CDR3 region has the DNA TGTGCCAGCAGTTCACCCGGGACTAGCGGGGGGGCTAAAGAGCAGTTCTTC. Its translation: CASSSPGTSGGAKEQFF.

V and J are TRBV6-6 and TRBJ2-5, with TRBD1 matching 11 bases. CDR1 and CDR2 (germline): MNHNY, SVGAGI (reference sequence). Trimming at V came to 5 bases and at J to 5 bases, leaving 7 bases not matched to a gene. The CDR3 extends over 15 amino acids. CDR3 coding DNA: TGTGCCAGCAGTACCGGGACAGGGGGTTGGGAGACCCAGTACTTC. Its translation is CASSTGTGGWETQYF.

The CDR3 spells CASSPRQGGQGEKLFF. CDR3 bases: TGTGCCAGCAGCCCCCGCCAGGGGGGGCAGGGTGAAAAACTGTTTTTT. The V gene is TRBV7-6, the J gene TRBJ1-4; 7 bases are a match to TRBD1. The CDR3 contains 16 residues. Germline CDR1 SGHVS, CDR2 FNYEAQ. Trimming took 5 bases from V and 7 from J; bases not matched to a gene: 13. Full variable domain (outside the CDR3, taken from reference TRBV7-6 and TRBJ1-4): GAGVSQSPRYKVTKRGQDVALRCDPISGHVSLYWYRQALGQGPEFLTYFNYEAQQDKSGLPNDRFSAERPEGSISTLTIQRTEQRDSAMYRCASSPRQGGQGEKLFFGSGTQLSVL.

The count of this clone is one. The J gene is TRBJ2-2, the V gene TRBV14; D perhaps matches TRBD1 (5 bases). Between the trimmed V and J ends, which lost 0 bases and 4 bases, there was a span of 12 bases. The length of the CDR3 is 16 residues. The germline V gene encodes CDR1 SGHDN and CDR2 FVKESK. Here the CDR3 reads CASSQDRVVPTGELFF. DNA of the CDR3: TGTGCCAGCAGCCAAGACAGGGTTGTCCCCACCGGGGAGCTGTTTTTT. Complete variable domain (other parts from reference TRBV14 and TRBJ2-2): EAGVTQFPSHSVIEKGQTVTLRCDPISGHDNLYWYRRVMGKEIKFLLHFVKESKQDESGMPNNRFLAERTGGTYSTLKVQPAELEDSGVYFCASSQDRVVPTGELFFGEGSRLTVL.

The chain uses TRBV7-7 and TRBJ2-6; D call uncertain. CDR3 length equals 18 residues. Trimming took off 5 bases at V and 5 bases at J, with 22 bases between the two ends. CDR1 is SSHAT and CDR2 is FNYEAQ in the germline V gene (reference sequence). CDR3 DNA: TGTGCCAGCAGCCGAATCGCAGTGCCACAAAGTCGGGCCAACGTCCTGACTTTC. It codes for CASSRIAVPQSRANVLTF.

This chain links TRBV2 with TRBJ2-1, with a possible D match to TRBD1 (6 bases). This CDR3 is built from 15 residues. CDR1 and CDR2 (germline): SNHLY, FYNNEI. The V and J ends lost 5 bases and 2 bases respectively, with 13 bases between them. CDR3 DNA: TGTGCCAGCAGTTCTTCCGGGACAACCTACAATGAGCAGTTCTTC. It is translated as CASSSSGTTYNEQFF.

V and J are TRBV14 and TRBJ2-2, with D perhaps given as TRBD1 or TRBD2 (6 bases each). V was cut by 5 bases and J by 6 bases, with 13 bases left in between. The length of the CDR3 is 14 residues. CDR1 is SGHDN and CDR2 is FVKESK in the germline V gene. The CDR3 region is CASSKQGGAGELFF. In DNA, the CDR3 is TGTGCCAGCAGCAAACAGGGAGGTGCCGGGGAGCTGTTTTTT.

The rearrangement links TRBV19 to TRBJ2-2, with a tentative D call TRBD2 (7 bases). V shed 7 bases and J shed 5 bases, with 11 bases lying between them. Germline CDR1 reads LNHDA; CDR2 reads SQIVND (reference sequence). The CDR3 runs to 13 residues. DNA of the CDR3: TGTGCCAGTAAGGGGGAGGGGACCGGGGAGCTGTTTTTT. Its protein product is CASKGEGTGELFF. Supplemented by reference TRBV19 and TRBJ2-2, the full variable domain reads DGGITQSPKYLFRKEGQNVTLSCEQNLNHDAMYWYRQDPGQGLRLIYYSQIVNDFQKGDIAEGYSVSREKKESFPLTVTSAQKNPTAFYLCASKGEGTGELFFGEGSRLTVL.

The V and J genes are TRBV7-8 and TRBJ2-7; 7 bases align to TRBD2. With V trimmed by 4 bases and J by 2 bases, 5 bases remained unmatched. The CDR3 spans 14 residues. CDR1 is SGHVS, CDR2 FQNEAQ, per germline. The CDR3 sequence: CASSWGGRAYEQYF. The CDR3 DNA follows: TGTGCCAGCAGCTGGGGGGGACGCGCCTACGAGCAGTACTTC.

This clone was counted once. The chain employs TRBV11-3 and TRBJ2-3; no clear D gene. The CDR3 spans 13 residues. Germline V gives CDR1 SGHNT, CDR2 YENEEA. V was shortened by 0 bases and J by 8 bases, with 9 bases between the two germline ends. The CDR3 is CASSLDLRGTQYF. The CDR3 DNA follows: TGTGCCAGCAGCTTAGATCTGCGAGGTACGCAGTATTTT.

The table lists this clone with a few counts. The V call is TRBV7-9, the J call TRBJ2-1, with TRBD2 matching over 14 bases. V dropped 5 bases and J dropped 10; count of bases not matched to a gene: 13. This CDR3 spans 17 amino acids. Per germline, CDR1 SEHNR and CDR2 FQNEAQ (reference sequence). As DNA, the CDR3 is TGTGCCAGCAGCGAAAGACGACTAGCGGGAGGGCTAAAGGAGCAGTTCTTC. As protein: CASSERRLAGGLKEQFF.

This clone was detected only a few times. V gene TRBV30 combines with J gene TRBJ1-5; possible D gene TRBD1, 5 bases. The CDR3 loop spans 18 amino acids. The V gene's germline CDR1 is GTSNPN and CDR2 SVGIG (reference sequence). V lost 2 bases and J 0 bases, leaving 20 bases between the germline ends. CDR3 residues: CAWSTTFQGQNSNQPQHF. CDR3 bases: TGTGCCTGGAGTACCACGTTTCAGGGCCAAAATAGCAATCAGCCCCAGCATTTT.

V and J are TRBV19 and TRBJ1-6, with D unresolved. The germline V and J ends were trimmed by 6 bases and 11 bases, with 23 bases remaining between them. CDR1 LNHDA and CDR2 SQIVND come from the germline V gene (reference sequence). This CDR3 has 16 amino acids. CDR3 bases: TGTGCCAGTAGCCCTCTTGTAGGTTCGGAGAGAACACCCCTCCACTTT. This encodes CASSPLVGSERTPLHF.

This clone was recorded a few times. The CDR3 DNA follows: TGTGCCAGCAGCACCGGACATTACACTGAAGCTTTCTTT. Protein sequence: CASSTGHYTEAFF. The chain combines TRBV9 with TRBJ1-1; perhaps TRBD1 as D (5 bases). Germline CDR1 SGDLS, CDR2 YYNGEE. Trimming took 4 bases from V and 3 from J, leaving 10 bases between them. The CDR3 has 13 amino acids. The whole variable domain, remainder taken from reference TRBV9 and TRBJ1-1, is DSGVTQTPKHLITATGQRVTLRCSPRSGDLSVYWYQQSLDQGLQFLIQYYNGEERAKGNILERFSAQQFPDLHSELNLSSLELGDSALYFCASSTGHYTEAFFGQGTRLTVV.

V usage is TRBV29-1 and J usage is TRBJ2-2; 7 positions agree with TRBD2. The germline V gene has CDR1 SQVTM and CDR2 ANQGSEA. With V trimmed by 5 bases and J by 7 bases, 4 bases remained unmatched. The CDR3 contains 12 residues. CDR3 in DNA: TGCAGCGTTAGGGAGGGAGTCGGGGAGCTGTTTTTT. This sequence encodes CSVREGVGELFF.